Below are 28 T cell receptor beta chains sequenced from a single sample in a study of CD8+ T cells in alopecia areata. Following extraction, RNA underwent reverse transcription to cDNA, which served as the sequencing template. Measured with immunoSEQ multiplex PCR; TCRdb has only the in-frame clones, and not every one. The table records about 64,000 clones, around 40% of them present only once. Sequencing used NKG2D-low CD8+ T cells sorted from blood. The receptor set was obtained from a human donor with alopecia areata.

The chain is built from TRBV7-3 and TRBJ2-5; no definite D call. CDR1 and CDR2 (germline): SGHTA, FQGTGA. There are 13 residues in the CDR3. Trimming stripped 5 bases from V and 5 bases from J, with 12 bases between. CDR3 sequence (DNA): TGTGCCAGCAGCGTTAAGGAGTGGGAGACCCAGTACTTC. Translation: CASSVKEWETQYF.

V is TRBV6-5 and J is TRBJ2-5; D uncertain. The CDR3 consists of 14 residues. Trimming shortened V by 5 bases and J by 3 bases, and 13 bases separated the two germline ends. Germline assignment: CDR1 MNHEY and CDR2 SVGAGI. The CDR3 DNA reads as TGTGCCAGCAGTACATCACCCGAGGAAGAGACCCAGTACTTC. The encoded protein is CASSTSPEEETQYF.

This chain links TRBV7-9 with TRBJ2-7; no clear D gene. V was shortened by 5 bases and J by 3 bases, with 11 bases between the two germline ends. This CDR3 has 13 amino acids. Germline CDR1 reads SEHNR; CDR2 reads FQNEAQ (reference sequence). The CDR3 region is CASSPSFRYEQYF. CDR3 in DNA: TGTGCCAGCAGCCCCTCGTTTCGCTACGAGCAGTACTTC.

This rearrangement joins TRBV27 to TRBJ2-7, with 7 bases that match TRBD1. Germline CDR1 MNHEY, CDR2 SMNVEV (reference sequence). V shed 0 bases, J shed 2 bases, and the junction held 4 bases outside the gene matches. The CDR3 extends over 15 amino acids. CDR3 in amino acids: CASSLSTGNPYEQYF. As DNA, the CDR3 is TGTGCCAGCAGTTTATCGACAGGGAATCCCTACGAGCAGTACTTC.

The genes are TRBV9 and TRBJ2-1, with D maybe TRBD1 (5 bases). V lost 0 bases to trimming and J lost 7 bases, with 11 bases between them. The CDR3 extends over 14 amino acids. Germline CDR1 and CDR2: SGDLS and YYNGEE. The DNA of the CDR3 is TGTGCCAGCAGCGTAGGGGCAGGGTGGAATGAGCAGTTCTTC. Protein: CASSVGAGWNEQFF.

V usage is TRBV7-9 and J usage is TRBJ2-3; 11 nucleotides match TRBD2. This CDR3 has 16 residues. V shed 5 bases, J shed 3 bases, and the junction held 7 bases outside the gene matches. Germline V gene sequence: CDR1 SEHNR, CDR2 FQNEAQ (reference sequence). The CDR3 sequence is CASSAGLAVVTDTQYF. The DNA of the CDR3 is TGTGCCAGCAGCGCGGGACTAGCGGTAGTTACAGATACGCAGTATTTT.

The CDR3: CASSEQLARDTQYF. CDR3 bases: TGTGCCAGCAGTGAACAACTAGCCCGAGATACGCAGTATTTT. The genes are TRBV2 and TRBJ2-3; maybe TRBD2 (6 bases). Germline V gene sequence: CDR1 SNHLY, CDR2 FYNNEI. Trimming took 2 bases from V and 5 from J, leaving 11 bases between them. The CDR3 loop spans 14 amino acids.

This clone appeared a few times. This chain links TRBV29-1 with TRBJ2-7; 9 nucleotides align to TRBD2. In germline, CDR1 is SQVTM, CDR2 ANQGSEA. Germline trimming cut 4 bases from V and 1 base from J; bases unmatched to any gene: 5. This CDR3 has 14 amino acids. The CDR3 region is CSVVRLAESYEQYF. The CDR3 DNA follows: TGCAGCGTTGTCCGACTAGCGGAGTCCTACGAGCAGTACTTC.

This chain links TRBV4-1 with TRBJ2-7, with D possibly being TRBD1 (6 bases). This CDR3 spans 14 amino acids. With 1 base removed from V and 4 bases from J, the gap between germline ends came to 11 bases. The V gene's germline CDR1 is MGHRA and CDR2 YSYEKL. The CDR3 DNA reads as TGCGCCAGCAGCCAAGTCGCACAGGGTTACGAGCAGTACTTC. Its translation: CASSQVAQGYEQYF.

The chain has TRBV7-2 and TRBJ2-1, with 10 bases that match TRBD2. With 8 bases clipped from V and 8 bases from J, the junction kept 18 bases outside the gene matches. Germline V CDR1 and CDR2: SGHTA, FQGNSA. The CDR3 loop spans 17 amino acids. The CDR3 DNA reads as TGTGCCAGCGCCACGCCCCAAGGGCTAGCGGGAGTCCATGAGCAGTTCTTC. Protein: CASATPQGLAGVHEQFF.

The CDR3: CASSQRGPFTDTQYF. The CDR3 coding sequence is TGTGCCAGCAGTCAGCGGGGGCCATTCACAGATACGCAGTATTTT. The chain employs TRBV2 and TRBJ2-3; 8 bases are a match to TRBD2. The CDR3 totals 15 residues. V trimming: 5 bases; J trimming: 2 bases; junction bases outside the gene matches: 6. Germline CDR1 and CDR2: SNHLY and FYNNEI.

This clone has a single count. The chain has TRBV27 and TRBJ2-1, with 7 bases fitting TRBD1. Trimming took 7 bases from V and 6 from J; bases not matched to a gene: 15. Germline assignment: CDR1 MNHEY and CDR2 SMNVEV (reference sequence). The CDR3 runs to 16 residues. The CDR3 coding sequence is TGTGCCAGCACCACCCCCGACAGGGTTGGTACCAATGAGCAGTTCTTC. It codes for CASTTPDRVGTNEQFF.

Only a few counts were recorded for this clone. The chain is built from TRBV4-3 and TRBJ2-1, with 12 bases fitting TRBD2. Per germline, CDR1 LGHNA and CDR2 YSLEER. There are 16 residues in the CDR3. V lost 3 bases and J lost 4; bases outside the gene matches: 4. DNA of the CDR3: TGCGCCAGCAGCCAGGGTCTAGCGGGAGGGTACAATGAGCAGTTCTTC. Protein product: CASSQGLAGGYNEQFF.

CDR3 bases: TGTGCCAGCAGTTTTGGACAGGGGTACAATGAGCAGTTCTTC. Protein: CASSFGQGYNEQFF. The rearrangement links TRBV27 to TRBJ2-1, with 9 bases that match TRBD1. Trimming cost V 3 bases and J 4 bases; bases outside gene matches: 1. The CDR3 extends over 14 amino acids. The germline V gene has CDR1 MNHEY and CDR2 SMNVEV (reference sequence).

In DNA, the CDR3 is TGTGCCAGCAGCTTCGGACAGGGAGGCCACCGAGTTGACATTCAGTACTTC. Residues: CASSFGQGGHRVDIQYF. V gene TRBV13 combines with J gene TRBJ2-4; TRBD1 matches 8 bases. The CDR3 has 17 residues. Trimming at V came to 3 bases and at J to 8 bases, leaving 15 bases not matched to a gene. Germline lookup yields CDR1 PRHDT and CDR2 FYEKMQ (reference sequence).

A few counts support this clone. J is TRBJ2-1 and V is TRBV4-3; D not resolved. Trimming stripped 0 bases from V and 8 bases from J, with 8 bases between. The CDR3 sequence is 13 residues long. Per germline, CDR1 LGHNA and CDR2 YSLEER. The CDR3 sequence: CASSQDRAYEQFF. DNA of the CDR3: TGCGCCAGCAGCCAAGATCGGGCGTATGAGCAGTTCTTC.

The chain carries TRBV10-3 and TRBJ2-5, with 10 bases lining up with TRBD2. V was pared by 3 bases and J by 4 bases, with 5 bases of the junction left unmatched. The CDR3 is 15 residues long. Germline values: CDR1 ENHRY, CDR2 SYGVKD. The CDR3: CAISESSGRGETQYF. DNA for the CDR3: TGTGCCATCAGTGAATCTAGCGGGAGAGGAGAGACCCAGTACTTC.

The chain uses TRBV4-1 and TRBJ2-7, with D perhaps TRBD1 (6 bases). The germline V gene has CDR1 MGHRA and CDR2 YSYEKL. The CDR3 has 15 amino acids. Trimming removed 0 bases from V and 4 bases from J, with 13 bases in between. For the CDR3, the DNA is TGCGCCAGCAGCCAAGAAGGGGGAGTGGGGTACGAGCAGTACTTC. It yields the protein CASSQEGGVGYEQYF.

This clone was counted between two and nine times. The gene calls are TRBV7-2 and TRBJ2-3; 9 nucleotides match TRBD2. The germline V gene has CDR1 SGHTA and CDR2 FQGNSA. CDR3 length: 16 residues. After removal of 5 bases from V and 2 bases from J, the junction contained 8 bases not matched to a gene. The CDR3 protein is CASSADLAGYTDTQYF. CDR3 nucleotides: TGTGCCAGCAGCGCCGACCTAGCGGGGTACACAGATACGCAGTATTTT.

The chain couples TRBV7-2 to TRBJ2-5; weak D call: TRBD2 (6 bases). V lost 4 bases to trimming and J lost 3 bases, with 15 bases between them. Germline-derived CDR1 and CDR2 are SGHTA and FQGNSA. The CDR3 runs 15 residues. CDR3 DNA: TGTGCCAGCAGCTCCCCGGGGGTGGGAGAAGAGACCCAGTACTTC. Translated, it gives CASSSPGVGEETQYF.

V usage is TRBV19 and J usage is TRBJ2-1, with D unresolved. The CDR3 consists of 15 residues. Trimming shortened V by 9 bases and J by 6 bases, and 21 bases separated the two germline ends. The germline V gene has CDR1 LNHDA and CDR2 SQIVND (reference sequence). CDR3 nucleotide sequence: TGTGCCAGCAGTTTGCAGGTCCTGGCCCCCAATGAGCAGTTCTTC. This codes for CASSLQVLAPNEQFF.

The table lists this clone with a few counts. The chain couples TRBV7-9 to TRBJ2-1; D gene uncertain. V lost 5 bases and J 4 bases, leaving 6 bases between the germline ends. The CDR3 spans 12 residues. The germline V gene encodes CDR1 SEHNR and CDR2 FQNEAQ (reference sequence). DNA for the CDR3: TGTGCCAGCAGCGAAATTTACAATGAGCAGTTCTTC. Translating it yields CASSEIYNEQFF.

The genes are TRBV21-1 and TRBJ1-6. TRBV21-1 is shown as a pseudogene. This CDR3 region has 12 residues. The CDR3 sequence: CARPRYNSPLHF. CDR3 bases: TGTGCCCGGCCCCGGTATAATTCACCCCTCCACTTT.

This clone was detected a few times. The genes are TRBV29-1 and TRBJ2-1; D is possibly TRBD1 (6 bases). V shed 1 base and J shed 3 bases, with 16 bases lying between them. The CDR3 consists of 16 residues. Germline assignment: CDR1 SQVTM and CDR2 ANQGSEA. CDR3 sequence: CSVEGVADSNYNEQFF. DNA of the CDR3: TGCAGCGTTGAAGGGGTGGCGGACAGTAACTACAATGAGCAGTTCTTC.

V and J are TRBV27 and TRBJ2-5, with 11 bases matching TRBD2. After removal of 1 base from V and 5 bases from J, the junction contained 6 bases not matched to a gene. The CDR3 consists of 16 residues. CDR1 and CDR2 from the germline V gene are MNHEY and SMNVEV (reference sequence). CDR3 DNA: TGTGCCAGCAGTTTATTTTTAGCGGGGGGGGTGGAGACCCAGTACTTC. This encodes CASSLFLAGGVETQYF.

This sequence joins TRBV28 and TRBJ2-1, with a weak D call TRBD2 (5 bases). Germline CDR1 and CDR2: MDHEN and SYDVKM. CDR3 length: 14 residues. V was shortened by 5 bases and J by 7 bases, with 15 bases between the two germline ends. The CDR3 protein is CASSPPGYINEQFF. The DNA for the CDR3 is TGTGCCAGCAGTCCCCCGGGGTATATTAATGAGCAGTTCTTC.

Only a few counts were recorded for this clone. This sequence joins TRBV29-1 and TRBJ1-2; possibly TRBD1 for D (6 bases). V was shortened by 6 bases and J by 3 bases, with 14 bases between the two germline ends. CDR3 size: 13 residues. Germline loops: CDR1 SQVTM, CDR2 ANQGSEA. Written as DNA, the CDR3 is TGCAGCGTAGTTACAGGGTCGGACTATGGCTACACCTTC. It yields the protein CSVVTGSDYGYTF.

This clone was seen more than once but under ten times. The V and J genes are TRBV9 and TRBJ2-2, with D hard to call. CDR3 length: 12 residues. Germline lookup yields CDR1 SGDLS and CDR2 YYNGEE. V lost 3 bases and J 1 base, leaving 1 base between the germline ends. CDR3 sequence: CASSENTGELFF. In nucleotides, the CDR3 is TGTGCCAGCAGCGAGAACACCGGGGAGCTGTTTTTT.